Given below is one TCR beta chain in context. Its antigen is undetermined. The PCR was carried out with 60 Vbeta primers and 13 Jbeta primers. Repertoires were generated with immunoSEQ multiplex PCR, while TCRdb's copy carries only in-frame clones and drops some. The top ten clones hold 1% to 1.5% of a sample with 200,000 to 250,000 clones, about 84% of them seen once. The sample originates from a study of cytomegalovirus exposure and HLA in healthy donors. Trimming pared 3 bases from V and 7 bases from J, leaving 4 bases between. Germline V gene lookup returns CDR1 MGHDK and CDR2 SYGVNS. This CDR3 has 11 residues. Study-level points and caveats: Roughly uniform depth of sequencing across donors was assumed in presence/absence analyses. In a later analysis, TCR beta V- and J-gene trimming showed a link to a missense DCLRE1C variant.

The receptor comes from a human donor in good health. The sequenced sample was PBMCs. The chain links TRBV25-1 to TRBJ2-1; D gene ambiguous. Written as DNA, the CDR3 is TGTGCCAGCAGTGAGAGTAATGAGCAGTTCTTC. Translation: CASSESNEQFF.